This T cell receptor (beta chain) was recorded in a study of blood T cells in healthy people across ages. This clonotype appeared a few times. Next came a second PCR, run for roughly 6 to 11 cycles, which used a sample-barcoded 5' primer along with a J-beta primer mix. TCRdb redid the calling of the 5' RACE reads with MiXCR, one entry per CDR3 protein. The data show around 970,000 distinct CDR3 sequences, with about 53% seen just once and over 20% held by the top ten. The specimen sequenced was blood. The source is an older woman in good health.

CDR3 sequence (DNA): TGTGCCAGCAGTTTAATCAATTTGAGCTCCTACGAGCAGTACTTC. Translated, it gives CASSLINLSSYEQYF. The V gene is TRBV28, the J gene TRBJ2-7; D not resolved. The CDR3 sequence is 15 residues long. V lost 2 bases and J lost 0, with 11 bases in between. Germline CDR1 MDHEN, CDR2 SYDVKM.